This T cell receptor (beta chain) was captured in a study of vaccination effects on CD4 cells after COVID-19. The overall study: Sequencing was preceded by expansion of antigen-specific CD4+ T cells with viral peptide pools in the ViraFEST assay. In culture with roughly 10 IU/ml IL-2 and roughly 9.7 ug/ml peptides, PBMC were grown at a few million per well.

Details on this clone: What it binds is not known.

When nine to ten days of culture had elapsed, CD4+ T cells were isolated. Recipients of the vaccine had no prior SARS-CoV-2 infection and negative nucleocapsid antibodies. After removal of 7 bases from V and 3 bases from J, the junction contained 9 bases not matched to a gene. Germline assignment: CDR1 ENHRY and CDR2 SYGVKD. CDR3 length: 15 residues. The method was immunoSEQ multiplex PCR; TCRdb's version includes in-frame clones alone and lacks a portion of them. The repertoire has roughly 29,000 clones, 65% of them found once; the top ten carry 9.9%. The sample here was CD4+ T cells from PBMCs cultured without peptide, taken before COVID-19 vaccination. The V and J genes are TRBV10-3 and TRBJ2-1; 7 bases are shared with TRBD2. This receptor was obtained from a human donor who received a COVID-19 vaccine. CDR3 sequence: CAINTRDYGYNEQFF. DNA for the CDR3: TGTGCCATCAACACAAGGGACTACGGCTACAATGAGCAGTTCTTC.